A single sample is the source of the 16 T cell receptor beta chains below, sequenced in a study of blood T cell repertoires in COVID-19. TCRdb keeps only in-frame clones here, not all; method: immunoSEQ multiplex PCR. Of some 230,000 clones listed, 80% to 90% are singletons. Sequencing was done on a sample of PBMCs or T cells enriched from blood (not recorded which). The receptors derive from a woman in her late teens or twenties in a cohort exposed to, infected with or recovered from COVID-19 (not recorded which).

The chain carries TRBV20-1 and TRBJ2-7; D is ambiguous. Germline V gene data show CDR1 as DFQATT and CDR2 as SNEGSKA (reference sequence). The V end lost 3 bases, the J end lost 3 bases, and 9 bases lay between the germline ends. This CDR3 is 12 amino acids long. Here the CDR3 DNA reads TGCAGTGCTAGTCGGGTTGGCTACGAGCAGTACTTC. This codes for CSASRVGYEQYF.

This clone was detected only once. The rearrangement joins TRBV20-1 to TRBJ1-2; tentative D call: TRBD1 (5 bases). The CDR3 is made up of 12 amino acids. Trimming pared 3 bases from V and 6 bases from J, leaving 11 bases between. Germline V gene lookup returns CDR1 DFQATT and CDR2 SNEGSKA (reference sequence). The CDR3 loop reads CSASRGRDGYTF. CDR3 bases: TGCAGTGCTAGTCGGGGGAGGGATGGCTACACCTTC.

This clone was detected a few times. This chain joins TRBV19 and TRBJ1-1, with 9 bases matching TRBD1. In germline, CDR1 is LNHDA, CDR2 SQIVND (reference sequence). The CDR3 has 15 amino acids. V gave up 6 bases and J gave up 4 bases; unmatched junction bases: 9. The CDR3 bases are TGTGCCAGTAGGGCGCTAACAGGGGGCGGCACTGAAGCTTTCTTT. Translating gives CASRALTGGGTEAFF. The full variable domain, completed using reference TRBV19 and TRBJ1-1, is DGGITQSPKYLFRKEGQNVTLSCEQNLNHDAMYWYRQDPGQGLRLIYYSQIVNDFQKGDIAEGYSVSREKKESFPLTVTSAQKNPTAFYLCASRALTGGGTEAFFGQGTRLTVV.

The chain recombines TRBV6-5 with TRBJ1-1, with 8 nucleotides matching TRBD1. V was clipped by 4 bases and J by 7 bases; unmatched bases: 5. The CDR3 consists of 13 residues. The germline V gene has CDR1 MNHEY and CDR2 SVGAGI. Here the CDR3 DNA reads TGTGCCAGCAGTTCCCAGGGGGCGCATGAAGCTTTCTTT. Translating it yields CASSSQGAHEAFF.

This chain joins TRBV15 and TRBJ2-7, with D unresolved. The CDR3 is made up of 15 amino acids. Germline CDR1 is LNHNV and CDR2 is YYDKDF (reference sequence). The V gene lost 0 bases and the J gene lost 2 bases, with 11 bases spanning the gap. The CDR3 DNA reads as TGTGCCACCAGCAGAGATGGGCAAGCCGCCTACGAGCAGTACTTC. Translating gives CATSRDGQAAYEQYF.

At least ten counts were recorded for this clone. The V call is TRBV11-2, the J call TRBJ2-2; 8 bases match TRBD1. Trimming took 3 bases from V and 5 from J; bases not matched to a gene: 8. CDR3 size: 16 residues. CDR1 is SGHAT, CDR2 FQNNGV, per germline. CDR3 coding DNA: TGTGCCAGCAGCTTGGGCCGGACAGGGAGAACCGGGGAGCTGTTTTTT. The encoded protein is CASSLGRTGRTGELFF. The entire variable domain, with the rest obtained from reference TRBV11-2 and TRBJ2-2, is as follows: EAGVAQSPRYKIIEKRQSVAFWCNPISGHATLYWYQQILGQGPKLLIQFQNNGVVDDSQLPKDRFSAERLKGVDSTLKIQPAKLEDSAVYLCASSLGRTGRTGELFFGEGSRLTVL.

The chain recombines TRBV3-1 (or the pseudogene TRBV3-2) with TRBJ2-7; D is unclear. CDR1 and CDR2 (germline): LGHDT, YNNKEL (reference sequence). This CDR3 spans 15 amino acids. The V end was cut by 1 base, the J end by 4 bases, with 14 bases between. The DNA for the CDR3 is TGTGCCAGCAGCCAAGGTGTAGTCTCCTCTTACGAGCAGTACTTC. It encodes CASSQGVVSSYEQYF.

The chain couples TRBV28 to TRBJ2-7; weak D call: TRBD2 (7 bases). Trimming pared 5 bases from V and 0 bases from J, leaving 17 bases between. Looked up from germline, CDR1 is MDHEN and CDR2 is SYDVKM. This CDR3 contains 16 residues. CDR3 loop: CASSPTGGRTSYEQYF. DNA for the CDR3: TGTGCCAGCAGTCCCACCGGGGGGCGGACCTCCTACGAGCAGTACTTC.

This chain uses TRBV6-5 with TRBJ1-5, with 8 bases lining up with TRBD1. From germline, CDR1 is MNHEY and CDR2 SVGAGI. J was trimmed by 1 base and V by 4 bases; bases with no gene match: 6. The CDR3 is made up of 16 amino acids. CDR3 nucleotide sequence: TGTGCCAGCAGTTCTGGTGGACAGGGAAGCAATCAGCCCCAGCATTTT. As protein: CASSSGGQGSNQPQHF.

A single count supports this clone. This sequence joins TRBV29-1 and TRBJ1-2; perhaps TRBD1 as D (6 bases). CDR3 length: 15 residues. Per germline, CDR1 SQVTM and CDR2 ANQGSEA. The V end was cut by 5 bases, the J end by 2 bases, with 18 bases between. CDR3 protein: CSVPLKVTGNYGYTF. Written as DNA, the CDR3 is TGCAGCGTTCCTCTAAAGGTGACAGGAAACTATGGCTACACCTTC.

This clone was detected many times. The gene calls are TRBV2 and TRBJ2-1; D unclear. Trimming pared 3 bases from V and 7 bases from J, leaving 7 bases between. Per germline, CDR1 SNHLY and CDR2 FYNNEI. The CDR3 runs 12 residues. CDR3 sequence (DNA): TGTGCCAGCAGTGATGCGGCTAATGAGCAGTTCTTC. It translates to CASSDAANEQFF.

This clone was picked up a small number of times. The rearrangement uses TRBV10-2 and TRBJ2-4; 10 bases map to TRBD2. Germline-derived CDR1 and CDR2 are WSHSY and SAAADI. This CDR3 is built from 16 residues. J was trimmed by 5 bases and V by 6 bases; bases with no gene match: 10. The DNA of the CDR3 is TGCGCCAGCAGGGGGTTAGAGCGGGAGGGTGAAAACATTCAGTACTTC. It yields the protein CASRGLEREGENIQYF.

By its share, this clone is medium-sized. V is TRBV20-1 and J is TRBJ1-2, with 7 bases aligning to TRBD1. CDR1 is DFQATT and CDR2 is SNEGSKA in the germline V gene (reference sequence). Trimming at V came to 3 bases and at J to 6 bases, leaving 7 bases not matched to a gene. The CDR3 runs 13 residues. For the CDR3, the DNA is TGCAGTGCTAGTAACAGGGGATGGGATGGCTACACCTTC. Amino acids: CSASNRGWDGYTF.

The CDR3 coding sequence is TGTGCCAGCAGCGCGGACAGGAATCAGCCCCAGCATTTT. Translation gives CASSADRNQPQHF. The chain recombines TRBV5-6 with TRBJ1-5; 7 nucleotides line up with TRBD1. From germline, CDR1 is SGHDT and CDR2 YYEEEE. This CDR3 comprises 13 residues. The J segment lost 4 bases and the V segment lost 4 bases, leaving 2 bases of the junction unmatched.

V and J are TRBV18 and TRBJ2-2; possibly TRBD2 for D (5 bases). Germline V lookup: CDR1 KGHSH, CDR2 LQKENI. Trimming stripped 3 bases from V and 0 bases from J, with 11 bases between. The CDR3 spans 16 residues. The CDR3 loop is CASSPPGSPNTGELFF. The CDR3 DNA sequence: TGTGCCAGCTCACCTCCGGGATCACCGAACACCGGGGAGCTGTTTTTT. Full variable domain (remainder filled in from reference TRBV18 and TRBJ2-2): NAGVMQNPRHLVRRRGQEARLRCSPMKGHSHVYWYRQLPEEGLKFMVYLQKENIIDESGMPKERFSAEFPKEGPSILRIQQVVRGDSAAYFCASSPPGSPNTGELFFGEGSRLTVL.

The V gene is TRBV10-3, the J gene TRBJ2-1; D is ambiguous. The CDR3 extends over 16 amino acids. V lost 1 base and J lost 7, with 17 bases in between. CDR1 is ENHRY, CDR2 SYGVKD, per germline. For the CDR3, the DNA is TGTGCCATCAGTGAGTTGGCGAGCGTAGCCTCAAATGAGCAGTTCTTC. Protein product: CAISELASVASNEQFF.